A selection of T cell receptor beta chains follows, all from one sample in a study of Ad26.COV2.S vaccination and SARS-CoV-2 variants. TCRdb's table, derived via immunoSEQ multiplex PCR, lists solely in-frame clones and lacks some. In the table there are fewer than 500,000 clones, 90% of which are singletons. This specimen was peripheral blood, taken in a trial of Ad26.COV2.S vaccine versus placebo. The receptor set was obtained from a person between 18 and 65 years old who received the Ad26.COV2.S COVID-19 vaccine or a placebo. CDR3s include the opening cysteine and the closing phenylalanine or tryptophan. The D gene is left open where the match is weak.

V gene	D gene	J gene	CDR3 protein
TRBV27	TRBD2	TRBJ2-7	CASSLGSGLADEQYF
TRBV5-6	-	TRBJ2-7	CASSPARRRDGSSYEQYF
TRBV18	TRBD2	TRBJ2-5	CASSPNSGLAGLSGETQYF
TRBV29-1	TRBD2	TRBJ2-3	CSVDPSGSTDTQYF
TRBV2	-	TRBJ2-7	CASRAEVGGYEQYF
TRBV5-4	-	TRBJ1-1	CASSWGGGTEAFF
TRBV5-3	TRBD1	TRBJ1-1	CASLATGLMNTEAFF
TRBV7-2	TRBD2	TRBJ2-7	CASSLDLAGAYEQYF
TRBV4-2	-	TRBJ2-6	CASSQVATRQISGANVLTF
TRBV28	TRBD2	TRBJ2-7	CASSFGLAGGFSSYEQYF
TRBV28	-	TRBJ2-3	CASREGADTQYF
TRBV5-4	TRBD2	TRBJ2-5	CASSPGGGRAATQYF
TRBV27	TRBD1	TRBJ1-5	CASRTGDSNQPQHF
TRBV4-1	-	TRBJ2-7	CASSLRKGISYEQYF
TRBV5-4	-	TRBJ2-7	CASSLGTASHYEQYF
TRBV5-1	-	TRBJ2-5	CASSLAGSQETQYF
TRBV6-2/TRBV6-3	-	TRBJ2-1	CASSSSSNHNEQFF
TRBV11-1	-	TRBJ2-6	CASSEDRGANVLTF
TRBV10-3	-	TRBJ2-5	CAIRAGTTRETQYF
TRBV7-2	-	TRBJ1-5	CASSSDGRSNQPQHF
TRBV19	-	TRBJ2-3	CASSSGPGWGAGDTQYF
TRBV29-1	-	TRBJ2-2	CSVEAGFGGGNTGELFF
TRBV6-6	-	TRBJ1-5	CASSNGDRAIRPQHF